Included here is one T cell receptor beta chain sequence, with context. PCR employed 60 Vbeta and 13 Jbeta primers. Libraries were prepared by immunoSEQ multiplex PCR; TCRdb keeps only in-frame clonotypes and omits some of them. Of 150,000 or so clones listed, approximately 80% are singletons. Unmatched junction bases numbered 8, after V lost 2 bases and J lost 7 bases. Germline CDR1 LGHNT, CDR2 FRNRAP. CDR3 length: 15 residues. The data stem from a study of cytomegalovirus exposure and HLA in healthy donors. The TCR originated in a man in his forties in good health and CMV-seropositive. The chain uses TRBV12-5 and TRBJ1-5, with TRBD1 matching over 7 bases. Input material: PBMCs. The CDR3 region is CASGLPTQGRQPQHF. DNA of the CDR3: TGTGCTAGTGGTTTGCCCACACAGGGGAGGCAGCCCCAGCATTTT.